The source of this T cell receptor beta chain is a study of patients and donors after allogeneic stem cell transplantation (TCRdb year 2020). The method was RT-PCR. Sequencer: NextSeq 550. Using fastp trimming at Q25 and MiXCR clonotype assembly, TCRdb reanalyzed the public sequencing data and kept in-frame beta chains. Under each unique CDR3 protein, matching rows form one entry showing the most common genes and DNA. The sample table records around 200,000 distinct CDR3 sequences; around 40% of these occur just once. Of the sample, around a tenth falls within the top ten clones. A few counts support this clonotype. Its antigen is not yet known. The sample holds no much larger clone one base away, and base qualities are not on file. Sequences SQVTM (CDR1) and ANQGSEA (CDR2) are obtained from the germline V gene. The CDR3 starts with the cysteine, ends with the phenylalanine, and has 14 residues. Left in the record is the CDR3 DNA by itself, 42 bases read in frame from the first base. Trimming removed 0 bases from V and 1 base from J, leaving 7 bases between the germline ends.

The sequenced material came from blood, either unsorted or a sorted T cell fraction (not recorded which). This sequence was found in a human donor who was either an allogeneic HSCT recipient or a stem cell or donor lymphocyte infusion donor (not recorded which). It is not recorded whose cells these are; they may come from a transplant donor. Recombination joined TRBV29-1 with TRBJ2-1; TRBD2 could be the D gene, as 6 bases match. CDR3 protein: CSVEEGGSYNEQFF. Read as DNA, the sequence is TGCAGCGTTGAAGAGGGGGGATCCTACAATGAGCAGTTCTTC.